The rows below give T cell receptor beta chains drawn from one sample of a study of Graves' ophthalmopathy and Graves' hyperthyroidism. One entry per CDR3 protein results from TCRdb running MiXCR on the multiplex PCR reads. The sample lists about 700,000 distinct CDR3 sequences, 35% to 50% occurring once. The sequencing sample was made of peripheral blood. These receptors were obtained from an adult man with Graves' ophthalmopathy. CDR3s include the opening cysteine and the closing phenylalanine or tryptophan. The D gene is left open where the match is weak. Only some rows state a clone size, as once, few, many or a class for expanded clones.

J: TRBJ1-4; size: .; V: TRBV19; D: .; CDR3: CASRGGGNEKLFF; DNA: TGTGCCAGTAGAGGCGGAGGGAATGAAAAACTGTTTTTT
J: TRBJ2-5; size: .; V: TRBV18; D: .; CDR3: CASSPTARDAYRTQYF; DNA: TGTGCCAGCTCACCAACCGCCCGGGACGCCTACCGGACCCAGTACTTC
J: TRBJ2-2; size: .; V: TRBV10-3; D: .; CDR3: CAITEPGELFF; DNA: TGTGCCATCACCGAACCAGGGGAGCTGTTTTTT
J: TRBJ1-1; size: many; V: TRBV7-2; D: .; CDR3: CASSLSRPRPEAFF; DNA: TGTGCCAGCAGCTTATCTAGGCCTCGACCTGAAGCTTTCTTT
J: TRBJ1-2; size: few; V: TRBV12-3/TRBV12-4; D: TRBD1; CDR3: CASGYSDRDYGYTF; DNA: TGTGCCAGCGGATATTCGGACAGGGACTATGGCTACACCTTC
J: TRBJ1-2; size: many; V: TRBV11-1; D: .; CDR3: CASSLAGALSGYTF; DNA: TGTGCCAGCAGCTTAGCGGGGGCGCTTAGTGGCTACACCTTC
J: TRBJ1-1; size: .; V: TRBV7-2; D: TRBD1; CDR3: CASSDYPPGQLMNTEAFF; DNA: TGTGCCAGCAGTGACTATCCCCCGGGACAGCTAATGAACACTGAAGCTTTCTTT
J: TRBJ2-2; size: .; V: TRBV24-1; D: TRBD1; CDR3: CATSDSGTGGVNTGELFF; DNA: TGTGCCACCAGTGACTCAGGGACAGGGGGTGTGAACACCGGGGAGCTGTTTTTT
J: TRBJ1-2; size: few; V: TRBV24-1; D: .; CDR3: CAYDGYTF; DNA: TGTGCCTACGATGGCTACACCTTC
J: TRBJ2-6; size: .; V: TRBV29-1; D: .; CDR3: CSVGVGTSDSGANVLTF; DNA: TGCAGCGTTGGGGTGGGGACCTCTGATTCTGGGGCCAACGTCCTGACTTTC
J: TRBJ2-5; size: many; V: TRBV25-1; D: TRBD1; CDR3: CASSEGQGRQETQYF; DNA: TGTGCCAGCAGTGAGGGACAGGGTAGGCAAGAGACCCAGTACTTC
J: TRBJ2-7; size: .; V: TRBV27; D: .; CDR3: CASKQQKHEQYF; DNA: TGTGCCAGCAAACAACAGAAGCACGAGCAGTACTTC
J: TRBJ2-5; size: few; V: TRBV5-1; D: TRBD1; CDR3: CASSATGAAETQYF; DNA: TGCGCCAGCAGCGCAACAGGGGCGGCGGAGACCCAGTACTTC
J: TRBJ2-6; size: .; V: TRBV12-3/TRBV12-4; D: .; CDR3: CASSLDVTYGGVESGANVLTF; DNA: TGTGCCAGCAGTTTAGATGTGACGTACGGAGGGGTTGAATCTGGGGCCAACGTCCTGACTTTC
J: TRBJ2-5; size: many; V: TRBV25-1; D: TRBD2; CDR3: CASSESSTSGRALTETQYF; DNA: TGTGCCAGCAGTGAATCCTCGACTAGCGGGAGGGCCTTAACCGAGACCCAGTACTTC
J: TRBJ1-1; size: .; V: TRBV5-1; D: .; CDR3: CASSGPDNLNTEAFF; DNA: TGCGCCAGCAGCGGACCGGACAACCTGAACACTGAAGCTTTCTTT
J: TRBJ1-1; size: .; V: TRBV15; D: .; CDR3: CATRIEGWTEAFF; DNA: TGTGCCACCAGGATAGAAGGGTGGACTGAAGCTTTCTTT
J: TRBJ2-7; size: .; V: TRBV6-1; D: .; CDR3: CASSWAQYF; DNA: TGTGCCAGCAGCTGGGCGCAGTACTTC
J: TRBJ1-1; size: many; V: TRBV4-3; D: TRBD1; CDR3: CASSQEVGQPFF; DNA: TGCGCCAGCAGCCAAGAAGTGGGACAGCCTTTCTTT
J: TRBJ1-5; size: many; V: TRBV12-5; D: .; CDR3: CASGAGGSEYNQPQHF; DNA: TGTGCTAGTGGTGCCGGCGGATCCGAATACAATCAGCCCCAGCATTTT
J: TRBJ1-1; size: .; V: TRBV12-3/TRBV12-4; D: .; CDR3: CASNPTANTEAFF; DNA: TGTGCCAGCAACCCGACAGCTAACACTGAAGCTTTCTTT
J: TRBJ2-5; size: .; V: TRBV30; D: .; CDR3: CAWSKQETQYF; DNA: TGTGCCTGGAGTAAACAAGAGACCCAGTACTTC
J: TRBJ2-3; size: .; V: TRBV7-3; D: .; CDR3: CASSLPGTDTQYF; DNA: TGTGCCAGCAGCCTCCCAGGGACAGATACGCAGTATTTT
J: TRBJ1-5; size: .; V: TRBV20-1; D: TRBD1; CDR3: CSARLNGQGERWSNQPQHF; DNA: TGCAGTGCTCGGTTGAATGGTCAGGGGGAGCGATGGAGCAATCAGCCCCAGCATTTT
J: TRBJ2-2; size: .; V: TRBV5-1; D: .; CDR3: CASTRDRELFF; DNA: TGTGCCAGTACAAGGGACAGGGAGCTGTTTTTT
J: TRBJ2-5; size: .; V: TRBV11-2; D: .; CDR3: CASSTTRTDQETQYF; DNA: TGTGCCAGCAGCACCACTAGGACAGACCAAGAGACCCAGTACTTC
J: TRBJ1-1; size: few; V: TRBV3-1; D: .; CDR3: CASSQEPGPNTEAFF; DNA: TGTGCCAGCAGCCAAGAACCCGGGCCGAACACTGAAGCTTTCTTT
J: TRBJ1-1; size: many; V: TRBV7-8; D: .; CDR3: CASSLSELNTEAFF; DNA: TGTGCCAGCAGCTTATCGGAGTTGAACACTGAAGCTTTCTTT
J: TRBJ2-5; size: many; V: TRBV29-1; D: .; CDR3: CSVAGTLRSQETQYF; DNA: TGCAGCGTCGCGGGGACACTCAGGAGCCAAGAGACCCAGTACTTC